A single sample gave rise to the 9 T cell receptor beta chains below, sequenced in a study of blood T cells in healthy people across ages. Alongside a J-beta primer mix, a sample-barcoded 5' primer served in a second PCR lasting roughly 6 to 12 cycles. TCRdb reprocessed the 5' RACE reads with MiXCR, giving one entry per CDR3 protein. The sample yields some 880,000 distinct CDR3 sequences, roughly 35% seen once. Sequenced: blood. These receptors originate from a man between 18 and 29 years old in good health.

The chain has TRBV7-2 and TRBJ2-1; unclear D gene. This CDR3 contains 11 residues. The germline V and J ends were trimmed by 1 base and 13 bases, with 8 bases remaining between them. Germline loops: CDR1 SGHTA, CDR2 FQGNSA. CDR3 nucleotides: TGTGCCAGCAGCTTAGAAGTGACCCAGTTCTTC. This sequence encodes CASSLEVTQFF.

This clonotype was detected a few times. The chain employs TRBV20-1 and TRBJ1-6; 8 bases match TRBD1. Germline V lookup: CDR1 DFQATT, CDR2 SNEGSKA (reference sequence). Unmatched junction bases numbered 19, after V lost 1 base and J lost 8 bases. The CDR3 covers 19 residues. The CDR3 here is CSARGPGTGRGITDSPLHF. CDR3 coding DNA: TGCAGTGCTAGAGGTCCAGGGACAGGCCGAGGTATTACAGATTCACCCCTCCACTTT.

The V gene is TRBV12-3 or TRBV12-4, the J gene TRBJ1-1, with D possibly TRBD1 on 6 matching bases. There are 14 residues in the CDR3. Between the trimmed V and J ends, which lost 3 bases and 4 bases, there was a span of 12 bases. The CDR3 sequence is CASSFQGGSTEAFF. The CDR3, as DNA: TGTGCCAGCAGTTTTCAAGGGGGGAGCACTGAAGCTTTCTTT.

This clonotype has at least ten counts. The V and J genes are TRBV4-1 and TRBJ2-7; 10 nucleotides match TRBD1. The CDR3 consists of 16 residues. V was clipped by 1 base and J by 4 bases; unmatched bases: 7. Looked up from germline, CDR1 is MGHRA and CDR2 is YSYEKL. The CDR3 coding sequence is TGCGCCAGCAGCCAAGTTGGGACAGGGGAAATTTACGAGCAGTACTTC. It encodes CASSQVGTGEIYEQYF.

This clonotype appeared a few times. The CDR3 DNA reads as TGTGCCAGCAGCGTAGGGAGGACAGGGTCCCCAGAGACCCAGTACTTC. It yields the protein CASSVGRTGSPETQYF. V and J are TRBV9 and TRBJ2-5, with TRBD1 identical over 8 bases. V shed 0 bases, J shed 4 bases, and the junction held 8 bases outside the gene matches. Per germline, CDR1 SGDLS and CDR2 YYNGEE. The CDR3 runs 16 residues.

The table lists this clonotype with a count of one. The chain employs TRBV11-2 and TRBJ2-3; the match to TRBD2 covers 11 bases. V lost 5 bases, J lost 4 bases, and 11 bases stayed unmatched. The CDR3 loop spans 17 amino acids. Germline CDR1 SGHAT, CDR2 FQNNGV. In nucleotides, the CDR3 is TGTGCCAGCAGCCCCGGGGTAGCGGGAGGGCGGTCAGATACGCAGTATTTT. Amino acids: CASSPGVAGGRSDTQYF.

This clonotype was seen a few times. The CDR3 region is CASSHSGGTTDTQYF. The CDR3 nucleotides read TGTGCCAGCTCCCACAGTGGGGGAACCACAGATACGCAGTATTTT. V and J are TRBV18 and TRBJ2-3, with D possibly being TRBD1 or TRBD2 (5 bases each). Trimming took 6 bases from V and 2 from J, leaving 15 bases between them. There are 15 residues in the CDR3. From germline, CDR1 is KGHSH and CDR2 LQKENI. Using reference TRBV18 and TRBJ2-3 for the parts outside the CDR3, the full variable domain is NAGVMQNPRHLVRRRGQEARLRCSPMKGHSHVYWYRQLPEEGLKFMVYLQKENIIDESGMPKERFSAEFPKEGPSILRIQQVVRGDSAAYFCASSHSGGTTDTQYFGPGTRLTVL.

The chain has TRBV5-1 and TRBJ2-3; 7 positions match TRBD2. Germline CDR1 reads SGHRS; CDR2 reads YFSETQ. The V segment lost 3 bases and the J segment 2 bases; nucleotides outside the gene matches: 6. The CDR3 has 15 amino acids. For the CDR3, the DNA is TGCGCCAGCAGCTCAAGGCGGGGGACCACAGATACGCAGTATTTT. Its translation: CASSSRRGTTDTQYF. The entire variable domain, with the rest obtained from reference TRBV5-1 and TRBJ2-3, is as follows: KAGVTQTPRYLIKTRGQQVTLSCSPISGHRSVSWYQQTPGQGLQFLFEYFSETQRNKGNFPGRFSGRQFSNSRSEMNVSTLELGDSALYLCASSSRRGTTDTQYFGPGTRLTVL.

V and J are TRBV27 and TRBJ2-2; 7 bases fit TRBD1. J lost 0 bases, V lost 5 bases, and 6 bases had no gene match. Germline V CDR1 and CDR2: MNHEY, SMNVEV (reference sequence). The length of the CDR3 is 16 residues. For the CDR3, the DNA is TGTGCCAGCAGTGCATCCGGGACAGCGAACACCGGGGAGCTGTTTTTT. Translating gives CASSASGTANTGELFF.